This TCR beta chain was retrieved from a study of CD8 T cells in Susac syndrome. Peripheral blood CD8+ and CD4+ T cells were profiled by TCR beta sequencing. The multiple sclerosis control group was made up of treatment-naive patients with stable or active relapsing-remitting disease. Isolation of CD8+ and CD4+ T cells was performed negatively, whereas enrichment of TEMRA cells was done by FACS. V lost 7 bases to trimming and J lost 5 bases; unmatched junction nucleotides: 7. Per germline, CDR1 SQVTM and CDR2 ANQGSEA. The CDR3 runs 15 residues. It was with random hexamers that 0.5 to 1 ug RNA was reverse transcribed. It was immunoSEQ multiplex PCR that amplified TCR beta CDR3 across 54 Vbeta and 13 Jbeta. One entry per CDR3 protein, called by TCRdb with MiXCR from the immunoSEQ multiplex PCR reads. The repertoire includes 150,000 to 200,000 distinct CDR3 sequences, over 85% of them detected once, and over 0.08% sits in the top ten.

The gene calls are TRBV29-1 and TRBJ2-3; 15 bases line up with TRBD2. The specimen sequenced was CD4+ T cells from PBMCs. The TCR sequence derives from a human donor with multiple sclerosis. The CDR3 region is CSAASGLAGGDTQYF. The CDR3, as DNA: TGCAGCGCCGCCTCGGGACTAGCGGGAGGAGATACGCAGTATTTT.